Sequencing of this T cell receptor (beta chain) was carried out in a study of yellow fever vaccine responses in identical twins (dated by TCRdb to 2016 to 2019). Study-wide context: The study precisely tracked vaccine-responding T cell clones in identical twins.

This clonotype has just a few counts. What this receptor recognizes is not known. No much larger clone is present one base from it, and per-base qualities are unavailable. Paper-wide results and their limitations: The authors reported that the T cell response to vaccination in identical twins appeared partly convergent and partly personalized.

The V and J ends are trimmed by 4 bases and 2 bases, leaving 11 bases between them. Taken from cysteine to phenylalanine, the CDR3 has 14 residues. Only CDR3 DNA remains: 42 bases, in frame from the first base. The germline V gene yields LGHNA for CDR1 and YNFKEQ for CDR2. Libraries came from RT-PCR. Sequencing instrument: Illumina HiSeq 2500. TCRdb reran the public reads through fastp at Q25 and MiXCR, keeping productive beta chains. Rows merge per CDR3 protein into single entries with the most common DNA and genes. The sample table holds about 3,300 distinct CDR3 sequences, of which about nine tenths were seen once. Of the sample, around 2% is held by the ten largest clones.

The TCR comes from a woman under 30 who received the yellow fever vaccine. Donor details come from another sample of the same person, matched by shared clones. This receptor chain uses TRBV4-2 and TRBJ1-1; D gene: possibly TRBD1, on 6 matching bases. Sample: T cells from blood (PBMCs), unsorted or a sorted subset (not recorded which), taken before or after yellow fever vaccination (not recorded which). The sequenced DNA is TGTGCCAGCAGCCGTCAACAGGGTAACACTGAAGCTTTCTTT. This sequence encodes CASSRQQGNTEAFF.